What follows are 15 T cell receptor beta chains derived from one specimen sequenced in a study of beta chain features in type 1 diabetes (dated by TCRdb to between 2017 and 2018). For these receptors, no antigen is known. Library creation used the immunoSEQ multiplex PCR assay. The entire isolated RNA was reverse transcribed using the High Capacity cDNA Reverse Transcription Kit, and thus expressed TCRB transcripts were sequenced. The source is immuneACCESS, and TCRdb retained only in-frame sequences with V and J called. Part of the clones is not carried over; for the studies checked, unresolved V genes explain less than half of this, and the remainder is unexplained. The sample table contains some 350,000 clones; only one count was recorded for 8.5% to 10% of them. The leading ten clones occupy approximately 0.55% of the sample. Points the paper makes about the study in general: A moderate but significant shortening of TCRB CDR3 length was observed in type 1 diabetes patients in all four CD4+ subsets.

The source material was central memory CD4+ T cells from blood. These receptors came from a man in his thirties or forties with type 1 diabetes.

For this clone: A read error may account for a junction end that differs from germline. The J gene is TRBJ1-1, the V gene TRBV28; D is undetermined. The CDR3 has 11 residues. CDR1 and CDR2 (germline): MDHEN, SYDVKM. CDR3 sequence (DNA): TGTGCCAGCGGTTTAGGGACTGAAGCTTTCTTT. Translated, it gives CASGLGTEAFF. The full variable domain, rest sourced from reference TRBV28 and TRBJ1-1, is DVKVTQSSRYLVKRTGEKVFLECVQDMDHENMFWYRQDPGLGLRLIYFSYDVKMKEKGDIPEGYSVSREKKERFSLILESASTNQTSMYLCASGLGTEAFFGQGTRLTVV.

The chain recombines TRBV5-1 with TRBJ2-3; 13 nucleotides match TRBD2. After removal of 4 bases from V and 1 base from J, the junction contained 6 bases not matched to a gene. Germline V gene data show CDR1 as SGHRS and CDR2 as YFSETQ. CDR3 length equals 17 residues. The CDR3 reads CASSRTGTSGGTDTQYF. CDR3 sequence (DNA): TGCGCCAGCAGCAGAACCGGGACTAGCGGGGGCACAGATACGCAGTATTTT.

This clone was recorded a few times. The V call is TRBV7-9, the J call TRBJ2-7; the D is unclear. In germline, CDR1 is SEHNR, CDR2 FQNEAQ (reference sequence). The length of the CDR3 is 12 residues. Trimming shortened V by 2 bases and J by 3 bases, and 5 bases separated the two germline ends. The CDR3 loop is CASSLMVYEQYF. CDR3 nucleotides: TGTGCCAGCAGCTTAATGGTCTACGAGCAGTACTTC.

The DNA for the CDR3 is TGTGCCAGCAGTCCGGGACCAGGTTCTGGCTACACCTTC. It is translated as CASSPGPGSGYTF. The chain carries TRBV6-5 and TRBJ1-2, with D perhaps TRBD1 (5 bases). CDR3 length: 13 amino acids. The V end lost 5 bases, the J end lost 7 bases, and 14 bases lay between the germline ends. CDR1 is MNHEY, CDR2 SVGAGI, per germline.

This clone turned up a few times. This sequence joins TRBV5-4 and TRBJ1-2; perhaps TRBD1 as D (5 bases). CDR1 is SGHNT, CDR2 YYREEE, per germline (reference sequence). V was shortened by 6 bases and J by 4 bases, with 13 bases between the two germline ends. The CDR3 extends over 13 amino acids. The CDR3 reads CASNVQGRYGYTF. The CDR3 nucleotides are TGTGCCAGCAACGTGCAGGGACGCTATGGCTACACCTTC. Full variable domain (outside the CDR3, taken from reference TRBV5-4 and TRBJ1-2): ETGVTQSPTHLIKTRGQQVTLRCSSQSGHNTVSWYQQALGQGPQFIFQYYREEENGRGNFPPRFSGLQFPNYSSELNVNALELDDSALYLCASNVQGRYGYTFGSGTRLTVV.

This clone was recorded a few times. The chain is built from TRBV28 and TRBJ1-5, with D unclear. This CDR3 contains 12 residues. Trimming left V 4 bases short and J 4 bases short, with 5 bases between. Germline CDR1 and CDR2: MDHEN and SYDVKM. As DNA, the CDR3 is TGTGCCAGCAGTTCCACAAATCAGCCCCAGCATTTT. This codes for CASSSTNQPQHF.

The chain links TRBV9 to TRBJ1-5; TRBD1 is a possible D gene (5 bases). Germline loops: CDR1 SGDLS, CDR2 YYNGEE. V was clipped by 3 bases and J by 2 bases, with 15 bases between them. This CDR3 region has 16 residues. Written as DNA, the CDR3 is TGTGCCAGCAGCGCCACCGACAGTCGTGGCAATCAGCCCCAGCATTTT. It codes for CASSATDSRGNQPQHF.

This clone appeared a few times. V gene TRBV7-9 combines with J gene TRBJ1-1; 7 bases line up with TRBD1. Trimming removed 5 bases from V and 2 bases from J; junction bases left unmatched: 5. Germline V gene sequence: CDR1 SEHNR, CDR2 FQNEAQ (reference sequence). This CDR3 region has 14 residues. The DNA of the CDR3 is TGTGCCAGCAGCCCCCAGGGGGGCAACACTGAAGCTTTCTTT. Amino acid sequence: CASSPQGGNTEAFF.

This clone was counted only a few times. The chain recombines TRBV7-9 with TRBJ1-2, with 7 nucleotides matching TRBD1. V lost 8 bases to trimming and J lost 1 base; unmatched junction nucleotides: 16. Germline CDR1 and CDR2: SEHNR and FQNEAQ (reference sequence). The CDR3 loop spans 17 amino acids. CDR3 sequence reads: CASGLGYSQGGNYGYTF. CDR3 DNA: TGTGCCAGCGGTCTTGGATATTCCCAGGGGGGTAACTATGGCTACACCTTC.

This clone was observed a handful of times. The chain couples TRBV6-5 to TRBJ2-4, with D perhaps matching TRBD1 (5 bases). With 8 bases removed from V and 3 bases from J, the gap between germline ends came to 14 bases. This CDR3 is 14 amino acids long. Germline-derived CDR1 and CDR2 are MNHEY and SVGAGI. The CDR3 sequence is CASSTADSKNIQYF. The CDR3 DNA reads TGTGCCAGCTCCACGGCAGACAGCAAAAACATTCAGTACTTC.

Ten or more counts support this clone. The chain joins TRBV28 to TRBJ2-1, with a possible D match to TRBD1 (6 bases). This CDR3 has 14 residues. Germline CDR1 MDHEN, CDR2 SYDVKM. Trimming removed 5 bases from V and 4 bases from J, with 12 bases in between. The CDR3 is CASSRGGRYNEQFF. The CDR3 DNA is TGTGCCAGCAGTCGAGGGGGACGATACAATGAGCAGTTCTTC.

This clone came up many times. The chain combines TRBV11-2 with TRBJ2-7; D remains ambiguous. The CDR3 sequence is 13 residues long. Trimming cost V 3 bases and J 6 bases, with 12 bases left between them. Looked up from germline, CDR1 is SGHAT and CDR2 is FQNNGV. CDR3 amino acids: CASSFQRRSEQYF. DNA of the CDR3: TGTGCCAGCAGCTTCCAACGCAGGTCCGAGCAGTACTTC.

The chain employs TRBV5-4 and TRBJ2-5; 15 bases map to TRBD2. V gave up 3 bases and J gave up 5 bases; unmatched junction bases: 5. The CDR3 has 16 residues. CDR1 and CDR2 (germline): SGHNT, YYREEE (reference sequence). The CDR3 DNA sequence: TGTGCCAGCAGCTCTAGGACTAGCGGGAGGGATGAGACCCAGTACTTC. Amino acids: CASSSRTSGRDETQYF. Combining the CDR3 with reference TRBV5-4 and TRBJ2-5 gives the whole variable domain ETGVTQSPTHLIKTRGQQVTLRCSSQSGHNTVSWYQQALGQGPQFIFQYYREEENGRGNFPPRFSGLQFPNYSSELNVNALELDDSALYLCASSSRTSGRDETQYFGPGTRLLVL.

This clone showed up just a few times. CDR3 amino acids: CASSGGPNEKLFF. The CDR3, as DNA: TGTGCCAGCAGCGGTGGACCGAATGAAAAACTGTTTTTT. V and J are TRBV9 and TRBJ1-4; D remains unclear. V was trimmed by 3 bases and J by 5 bases, leaving 8 bases between them. Looked up from germline, CDR1 is SGDLS and CDR2 is YYNGEE. The length of the CDR3 is 13 residues.

There are a few counts of this clone. V and J are TRBV6-5 and TRBJ1-2; 8 bases line up with TRBD1. The CDR3 loop spans 14 amino acids. Trimming removed 2 bases from V and 6 bases from J; junction bases left unmatched: 5. Looked up from germline, CDR1 is MNHEY and CDR2 is SVGAGI. CDR3 region: CASSYRHRGDGYTF. The CDR3 DNA is TGTGCCAGCAGTTACAGGCACAGGGGGGATGGCTACACCTTC.